The sequence of this T cell receptor (beta chain) was determined in a study of T cell responses to AZD1222 COVID-19 vaccine. Turning to this clone: Its antigen remains unknown.

Repertoires were generated with immunoSEQ multiplex PCR, while TCRdb's copy carries only in-frame clones and drops some. Among tens of thousands of clones listed, roughly 90% were seen once. The V and J ends lost 4 bases and 6 bases, in that order; junction bases with no gene match: 13. This CDR3 has 17 amino acids. The germline CDR1 and CDR2 sequences are MNHEY and SVGEGT. Findings and caveats of the study: Just five or six AZD1222 recipients tested seropositive at baseline. Two doses of AZD1222 preceded a rise in Spike-specific TCR breadth and depth.

The J gene is TRBJ2-1, the V gene TRBV6-2 or TRBV6-3; 9 bases map to TRBD2. Sequencing was performed on peripheral blood, taken on day 0 of MenACWY control vaccination. The clonotype originates from an adult in good health. The CDR3 loop reads CASSSLSSGRRGNEQFF. Here the CDR3 DNA reads TGTGCCAGCAGTTCCCTGAGTAGCGGGAGAAGGGGCAATGAGCAGTTCTTC.